This paragraph reports one T cell receptor (beta chain). The clone's antigen remains unknown. One base away there is no much larger clone; base qualities are not given. This sample is drawn from a study of cytomegalovirus exposure and HLA in healthy donors (dated by TCRdb to about 2017). As for the study more broadly: According to an earlier analysis of a few hundred of the donors, some 170 million T cells yielded approximately 120 million unique TCR beta sequences and about 280 Gb of sequence data. An early release that covered 500 to 800 HLA-typed donors contained 300 to 350 gigabases of sequencing data and about 84 million unique TCR sequences. The genetic ancestry cluster associated with self-reported Caucasian donors included 70% to 85% of the approximately 400 genotyped donors. The study aimed to test whether cataloging public T cell receptors could reveal signatures of past pathogen exposure. The T cell repertoires of 700 or so subjects were profiled by immunosequencing and related to cytomegalovirus serostatus. In addition to the first cohort of 650 to 800 subjects, a separate validation cohort of under 150 different subjects was used. The study combined high-throughput TCR immunosequencing, statistical association of individual TCRs with disease status, and machine learning to predict cytomegalovirus infection status. A later analysis re-analyzed previously published TCR beta repertoires from roughly 630 donors and added high-resolution HLA genotyping to study TCR occurrence patterns. Rather than using new phenotypic data, the later analysis identified candidate immune exposures from TCR beta sequences and from how often those sequences occurred across donors. To decide whether each TCR beta V gene segment behaved as functional or pseudogenic, an earlier analysis of some 600 of the donors relied on high-throughput TCR beta sequencing. Donor age, sex, ethnicity and CMV serostatus were compiled together with the repertoire data. Genome-wide SNP genotypes for about three fifths of the roughly 670 donors were used in a later genetic analysis, which treated that subset as a discovery cohort. Every discovery cohort repertoire had been produced on one sequencing platform. Both class I and class II loci were covered by HLA typing, at four-digit resolution. Typing coverage differed by locus: A, B, C, DRB1 and DQB1 were typed in roughly 629-630 donors, DQA1 in roughly 500, DPA1 in 606, and DPB1 in approximately 450. About five DR-DQ haplotypes were treated as single units for association and clustering because of strong linkage in the cohort. On average, around 240,000 unique TCR beta nucleotide sequences were sequenced per donor among a few hundred genotyped donors of the cohort, with around 19% of those sequences being non-productive. Overall results and qualifications from the work: Correlated functional status among segregating V segments might reflect linkage disequilibrium, but an unknown experimental factor could not be ruled out. In a later analysis, most CMV-associated TCR beta chains were found to appear HLA-restricted, with HLA associations seemingly driven largely by CMV exposure. Immune exposure information for the cohort was limited to CMV serostatus. An association between a missense DCLRE1C variant and V-gene and J-gene trimming of TCR beta chains was found in a later genetic analysis and replicated in an independent cohort. Compared with equally common non-associated chains, HLA-associated TCR beta chains in a later analysis were more clonally expanded and had lower generation probabilities. In a later genetic analysis, fewer N-insertions in productive TCRs were reported among donors in an Asian-associated ancestry cluster than the approximately 670-donor mean. A further reported finding was that TCR beta sequences accurately predicted the HLA-A and HLA-B alleles for most subjects in the first cohort. The cohort was sequenced for TCR beta chains only, and without alpha or paired-chain data the features that could be detected were limited. Broadly in line with IMGT annotations, most TCR beta V segments showed up in productive rearrangements about 87% or about 30% of the time in an earlier analysis of 450 to 600 of the donors. A group of highly shared sequence variants was considered likely to be a technical artifact of the sequencing pipeline. According to a later analysis, TCR association rates differed among HLA loci, with DRB1 alleles showing the most associated TCRs and HLA-C alleles showing the fewest. The authors suggested that the approach could potentially be generalized to other disease states and immunological phenotypes. In vitro tests confirmed that a few of the cytomegalovirus-associated TCR beta chains recognize cytomegalovirus antigens. While some public TCRs were present in many individuals, most TCR sequences turned up only very rarely across donors. In a later analysis, some 18,000 TCR beta sequences were associated with specific HLA alleles at a false discovery rate of 0.05. A total of fewer than 200 TCR beta chains were listed by the study as associated with cytomegalovirus. Because some donors lacked HLA typing at each locus, the association tests relied only on the typed subset. The classifier was reported to diagnose cytomegalovirus status with high specificity and sensitivity in both the original and validation cohorts. Strong co-occurrence of HLA alleles, especially DR and DQ, made assigning TCR associations to individual alleles difficult. Roughly uniform sequencing depth across donors was assumed in presence/absence analyses, although this assumption may not hold. In a later analysis, several top co-occurrence clusters were reported to appear linked to parvovirus B19, influenza, CMV and Epstein-Barr virus. About 17 rarely observed V segments, including chromosome 9 orphons, were excluded from the earlier analysis of just under 600 of the donors because counts were too low.

Receptor libraries were prepared by the immunoSEQ multiplex PCR assay. For the multiplex PCR, a mixture combining 60 forward primers for TCR Vbeta segments and 13 reverse primers for TCR Jbeta segments was used. A multiplex PCR assay on genomic DNA amplified the CDR3 region of rearranged TCR beta genes. On the Illumina HiSeq System, the amplified TCR beta libraries were sequenced as 87-base-pair reads. Per the original workflow: A later analysis tallied tens of millions of unique TCR beta chains across the 666 repertoires, and some 10 million of those chains were shared by two or more donors. A nearest-neighbor algorithm error-corrected the raw reads and collapsed the reads into unique sequences, merging closely related sequences to remove PCR and sequencing errors. To assign V, D and J gene segments, CDR3 sequences were aligned to IMGT reference sequences. For a sequence to be retained, a match of at least six nucleotides was required to both a V gene segment and a J gene segment. A rearrangement counted as productive if the CDR3 had no stop codons and remained in frame with V and J, and every other rearrangement counted as non-productive. Following IMGT convention, CDR3 was defined as the stretch from the second conserved V-encoded cysteine up to the conserved J-encoded phenylalanine. The earlier analysis of 587 of the donors excluded sequences that lacked an unambiguous match to a single V gene segment. An earlier analysis of about 600 of the donors called V segments functional above 56.7% productive rearrangements and segregating when the between-donor standard deviation exceeded 5%. A statistical classification framework was built for diagnosing cytomegalovirus status from the catalog of TCR beta chain sequences. A later analysis assigned V and J genes by comparing TCR nucleotide sequences with IMGT/GENE-DB human TR gene sequences. A later analysis assigned CDR3 sequences and most-parsimonious VDJ recombination scenarios with the TCRdist pipeline. In a later analysis, each TCR beta chain was defined by its CDR3 amino acid sequence together with its V-gene family, and reads lacking a unique V-gene family were excluded. In a later analysis, around 650 highly shared, low-generation-probability nucleotide sequences were removed to address suspected cross-contamination and a sequencing artifact. For each public chain, a later analysis derived a clonal expansion index from normalized ranks of inferred template counts within each repertoire. In a later analysis, generation probabilities were computed with a VDJ recombination model fitted to out-of-frame rearrangements, and the resulting probabilities were checked against IGoR. In a later analysis, TCR-TCR, TCR-HLA and TCR-CMV co-occurrence was scored with hypergeometric tests, and a repertoire-size bias correction was applied to TCR pairs. A later analysis estimated false discovery rates by permuting HLA or CMV assignments 20 times. In a later analysis, co-occurring TCRs were grouped using DBSCAN, and TCRdist sequence similarity was added for clustering within HLA-allele-positive subsets. Co-occurrence clustering excluded repertoires with fewer than 30,000 or more than 120,000 public chains, plus five with anomalous nucleotide sharing. What TCRdb holds here is the immuneACCESS table cut down to in-frame rearrangements. Part of the clones is not present; checked against another copy, under half of the missing clones reflect an unresolved V gene, and the others are unexplained. Clone size and V and J calls were adopted from that table, with D and trimming inferred from the DNA. The sample table lists around 150,000 clones, about 84% of them with a count of one. Clones ranked in the top ten supply about 2.2% of the sample.

The cohort was made up of 666 healthy bone marrow donors. Cohort members were all nominally healthy when sampled, although unrecorded immune exposures were likely present. The donor was CMV seronegative and belonged to the group of 380 or so seronegative cohort members. A peripheral blood sample was collected from each donor, and TCR beta sequencing was performed on peripheral blood mononuclear cells. The Qiagen DNeasy Blood Extraction Kit was used to extract genomic DNA from the blood cell samples. The sequence was collected from a man in his fifties or sixties in good health and CMV-seronegative. Sequenced sample: PBMCs.

The DNA sequence is TGCGCCAGCAGCCGGGAAGGGGAGGGTAAGACAAATGAGCAGTTCTTC. Its protein is CASSREGEGKTNEQFF. The chain is encoded by TRBV4-1 joined to TRBJ2-1; 7 central bases correspond to TRBD2. Trimming takes 4 bases off V and 7 bases off J; junction bases not matched to a gene: 13. Looking up the germline V gene yields CDR1 MGHRA and CDR2 YSYEKL. Reading from cysteine to phenylalanine, the CDR3 counts 16 amino acids. Of the read, only the CDR3 DNA is kept; its 48 bases are in frame from base 1.